This TCR beta chain was retrieved from a study of cytomegalovirus exposure and HLA in healthy donors. Primers included in the PCR were 60 Vbeta and 13 Jbeta primers. Libraries were prepared by immunoSEQ multiplex PCR; TCRdb keeps only in-frame clonotypes and omits some of them. Of fewer than 200,000 clones in the sample, roughly 80% were seen once. The source is a woman aged 45-59 years in good health and CMV-seronegative. The sample comprised PBMCs.

Here the CDR3 DNA reads TGTGCCAGCAGTTACGGAGTCAGGGGCTTAGGGACTGAAGCTTTCTTT. Its translation: CASSYGVRGLGTEAFF. The chain couples TRBV6-5 to TRBJ1-1; D is perhaps TRBD1 (6 bases). From germline, CDR1 is MNHEY and CDR2 SVGAGI. The germline V and J ends were trimmed by 2 bases and 5 bases, with 18 bases remaining between them. The CDR3 is 16 residues long.